Each of the 22 T cell receptor beta chains below was sequenced from the same sample in a study of blood T cell repertoires in COVID-19. The method was immunoSEQ multiplex PCR; TCRdb's version includes in-frame clones alone and lacks a portion of them. The data show approximately 250,000 clones, with about 90% seen just once and 10% to 13% held by the top ten. Sequences were obtained from peripheral blood. Receptors were obtained from a woman aged 70-85 years with COVID-19, enrolled during active disease.

The chain recombines TRBV18 with TRBJ1-5, with D unclear. The CDR3 runs 16 residues. The V end was cut by 3 bases, the J end by 2 bases, with 14 bases between. In germline, CDR1 is KGHSH, CDR2 LQKENI. CDR3 DNA sequence: TGTGCCAGCTCACCGGTGAGGGCTGGGGGCAATCAGCCCCAGCATTTT. It codes for CASSPVRAGGNQPQHF.

V gene TRBV5-4 combines with J gene TRBJ2-4, with 7 positions matching TRBD1. The CDR3 runs 15 residues. CDR1 SGHNT and CDR2 YYREEE come from the germline V gene (reference sequence). V gave up 4 bases and J gave up 3 bases; unmatched junction bases: 7. The CDR3 protein is CASSRRGSGKNIQYF. DNA of the CDR3: TGTGCCAGCAGCCGCAGGGGGTCAGGCAAAAACATTCAGTACTTC.

V gene TRBV27 combines with J gene TRBJ1-6, with D uncertain. V was clipped by 3 bases and J by 6 bases, with 15 bases between them. Germline V CDR1 and CDR2: MNHEY, SMNVEV (reference sequence). This CDR3 comprises 16 residues. CDR3 coding DNA: TGTGCCAGCAGTTTTCGGGTGGCCTCTTCTAATTCACCCCTCCACTTT. Translating it yields CASSFRVASSNSPLHF.

V usage is TRBV19 and J usage is TRBJ2-1, with TRBD2 matching over 9 bases. The V gene's germline CDR1 is LNHDA and CDR2 SQIVND (reference sequence). The CDR3 has 13 amino acids. The V and J ends lost 7 bases and 10 bases, in that order; junction bases with no gene match: 8. CDR3 protein: CASMASGKAEQFF. The CDR3 DNA sequence: TGTGCCAGTATGGCTAGCGGGAAGGCAGAGCAGTTCTTC.

J is TRBJ2-3 and V is TRBV3-1 (or the pseudogene TRBV3-2); the match to TRBD1 covers 8 bases. The V gene end was trimmed by 2 bases and the J gene end by 4 bases; junction bases not matched to a gene: 8. CDR3 size: 16 residues. Per the germline V gene, CDR1 is LGHDT and CDR2 is YNNKEL (reference sequence). CDR3 sequence (DNA): TGTGCCAGCAGCCAAATGTTTTCAGGGGGCCCAGATACGCAGTATTTT. Residues: CASSQMFSGGPDTQYF.

The chain links TRBV5-4 to TRBJ1-3; 9 bases match TRBD1. This CDR3 is 17 amino acids long. Germline V gives CDR1 SGHNT, CDR2 YYREEE (reference sequence). V lost 1 base and J lost 0; bases outside the gene matches: 5. The CDR3 DNA sequence: TGTGCCAGCAGCTTGATAGGGACAGGGTTCTCTGGAAACACCATATATTTT. Amino acids: CASSLIGTGFSGNTIYF.

The rearrangement uses TRBV11-2 and TRBJ2-2; the D gene is possibly TRBD2 (5 bases). Germline loops: CDR1 SGHAT, CDR2 FQNNGV. The length of the CDR3 is 14 residues. The ends were cut back, 4 bases at V and 3 bases at J, with 9 bases in the middle. The CDR3 coding sequence is TGTGCCAGCAGCTCTAGCACCGACACCGGGGAGCTGTTTTTT. Its translation: CASSSSTDTGELFF. Using reference TRBV11-2 and TRBJ2-2 for the parts outside the CDR3, the full variable domain is EAGVAQSPRYKIIEKRQSVAFWCNPISGHATLYWYQQILGQGPKLLIQFQNNGVVDDSQLPKDRFSAERLKGVDSTLKIQPAKLEDSAVYLCASSSSTDTGELFFGEGSRLTVL.

The chain links TRBV11-2 to TRBJ2-5; no clear D. V was shortened by 5 bases and J by 8 bases, with 15 bases between the two germline ends. CDR3 length: 13 residues. Germline CDR1 SGHAT, CDR2 FQNNGV. CDR3 loop: CASSRVFLGTQYF. For the CDR3, the DNA is TGTGCCAGCAGCCGGGTGTTTCTCGGAACCCAGTACTTC.

This clone was seen a single time. The chain recombines TRBV6-2 or TRBV6-3 with TRBJ2-7; the D is unclear. The CDR3 is made up of 15 amino acids. From germline, CDR1 is MNHEY and CDR2 SVGEGT. The V end was cut by 4 bases, the J end by 2 bases, with 15 bases between. CDR3 nucleotides: TGTGCCAGCAGTTCCCCGCCGAGCCTAACCTACGAGCAGTACTTC. It codes for CASSSPPSLTYEQYF.

This chain links TRBV28 with TRBJ1-2; no clear D. This CDR3 has 13 residues. Trimming shortened V by 3 bases and J by 4 bases, and 9 bases separated the two germline ends. CDR1 and CDR2 from the germline V gene are MDHEN and SYDVKM. The CDR3 DNA sequence: TGTGCCAGCAGTTTGGGCAGAATCTATGGCTACACCTTC. Its translation: CASSLGRIYGYTF.

This chain joins TRBV9 and TRBJ2-5; 7 positions match TRBD1. CDR3 length: 14 amino acids. The germline V gene encodes CDR1 SGDLS and CDR2 YYNGEE. Trimming removed 3 bases from V and 0 bases from J; junction bases left unmatched: 2. The CDR3 DNA reads TGTGCCAGCAGCGAGGGGGCATACCAAGAGACCCAGTACTTC. Amino acids: CASSEGAYQETQYF.

This rearrangement joins TRBV21-1 to TRBJ2-3; TRBD2, the table's D call, was not compared with the DNA. TRBV21-1 corresponds to a pseudogene. The CDR3 has 16 residues. CDR3 in DNA: TGTGCCAGCAGCGGACGGCTAGCGGGAGACACAGATACGCAGTATTTT. Amino acid sequence: CASSGRLAGDTDTQYF.

This rearrangement joins TRBV6-2 or TRBV6-3 to TRBJ2-5; D unclear. Germline-derived CDR1 and CDR2 are MNHEY and SVGEGT. Deletions cut 2 bases from V and 7 bases from J, with 8 bases between. The CDR3 totals 12 residues. In nucleotides, the CDR3 is TGTGCCAGCAGTTACGGAGAGCCGACCCAGTACTTC. This gives the protein CASSYGEPTQYF.

The chain combines TRBV7-2 with TRBJ2-5, with no clear D. The CDR3 has 12 residues. The V and J ends lost 5 bases and 4 bases respectively, with 8 bases between them. Germline CDR1 and CDR2: SGHTA and FQGNSA. CDR3 bases: TGTGCCAGCAGCGACATGAGAGAGACCCAGTACTTC. Amino acids: CASSDMRETQYF.

The rearrangement joins TRBV24-1 to TRBJ1-5; the D gene is possibly TRBD1 (6 bases). The germline gives CDR1 KGHDR, CDR2 SFDVKD. V shed 4 bases and J shed 0 bases, with 9 bases lying between them. The CDR3 runs to 15 residues. CDR3 residues: CATSDPGDSNQPQHF. The CDR3 DNA sequence: TGTGCCACCAGTGACCCAGGGGATAGCAATCAGCCCCAGCATTTT.

The genes are TRBV24-1 and TRBJ2-5; 10 nucleotides match TRBD1. From germline, CDR1 is KGHDR and CDR2 SFDVKD. The CDR3 has 15 amino acids. V lost 4 bases to trimming and J lost 5 bases; unmatched junction nucleotides: 6. CDR3 sequence: CATSETGQGRETQYF. CDR3 coding DNA: TGTGCCACCAGTGAAACGGGACAGGGGAGGGAGACCCAGTACTTC.

This rearrangement joins TRBV19 to TRBJ2-7; 7 bases are shared with TRBD2. Germline values: CDR1 LNHDA, CDR2 SQIVND (reference sequence). CDR3 length: 16 residues. V shed 3 bases and J 0 bases; nucleotides not matched to a gene: 8. The CDR3 here is CASSIGGRAYSYEQYF. The CDR3 nucleotides are TGTGCCAGTAGTATCGGAGGGAGGGCCTACTCCTACGAGCAGTACTTC. The whole variable domain, remainder taken from reference TRBV19 and TRBJ2-7, is DGGITQSPKYLFRKEGQNVTLSCEQNLNHDAMYWYRQDPGQGLRLIYYSQIVNDFQKGDIAEGYSVSREKKESFPLTVTSAQKNPTAFYLCASSIGGRAYSYEQYFGPGTRLTVT.

This clone came up a few times. The chain couples TRBV6-5 to TRBJ2-7; D may be TRBD2 (5 bases). Per the germline V gene, CDR1 is MNHEY and CDR2 is SVGAGI. V shed 7 bases and J shed 2 bases, with 15 bases lying between them. The CDR3 loop spans 14 amino acids. CDR3 amino acids: CASTGFHPAYEQYF. The CDR3 DNA is TGTGCCAGCACGGGGTTTCATCCGGCCTACGAGCAGTACTTC.

The chain joins TRBV30 to TRBJ2-2; unclear D gene. CDR3 length: 15 residues. In germline, CDR1 is GTSNPN, CDR2 SVGIG (reference sequence). Trimming stripped 0 bases from V and 5 bases from J, with 13 bases between. CDR3 loop: CAWSVRSFGTGELFF. Here the CDR3 DNA reads TGTGCCTGGAGTGTACGGTCCTTCGGTACCGGGGAGCTGTTTTTT.

This rearrangement joins TRBV5-1 to TRBJ1-6; D call uncertain. Trimming stripped 0 bases from V and 0 bases from J, with 10 bases between. CDR1 SGHRS and CDR2 YFSETQ come from the germline V gene. The CDR3 sequence is 17 residues long. The DNA for the CDR3 is TGCGCCAGCAGCTTGGGAGTTGGGAGCTCCTATAATTCACCCCTCCACTTT. Translating it yields CASSLGVGSSYNSPLHF.

The rearrangement uses TRBV11-3 and TRBJ1-1; D not certain. V lost 2 bases, J lost 2 bases, and 6 bases lay in between. The CDR3 totals 13 residues. Germline V gene lookup returns CDR1 SGHNT and CDR2 YENEEA. CDR3 sequence reads: CASSLQFNTEAFF. The CDR3 nucleotides are TGTGCCAGCAGCTTACAATTTAACACTGAAGCTTTCTTT. Full variable domain (remainder filled in from reference TRBV11-3 and TRBJ1-1): EAGVVQSPRYKIIEKKQPVAFWCNPISGHNTLYWYLQNLGQGPELLIRYENEEAVDDSQLPKDRFSAERLKGVDSTLKIQPAELGDSAVYLCASSLQFNTEAFFGQGTRLTVV.

The J gene is TRBJ1-1, the V gene TRBV19, with 7 positions matching TRBD1. The CDR3 contains 12 residues. V trimming: 6 bases; J trimming: 5 bases; junction bases outside the gene matches: 3. Germline V gene lookup returns CDR1 LNHDA and CDR2 SQIVND (reference sequence). CDR3 residues: CASSPTGTEAFF. The DNA of the CDR3 is TGTGCCAGTAGCCCGACAGGGACTGAAGCTTTCTTT.